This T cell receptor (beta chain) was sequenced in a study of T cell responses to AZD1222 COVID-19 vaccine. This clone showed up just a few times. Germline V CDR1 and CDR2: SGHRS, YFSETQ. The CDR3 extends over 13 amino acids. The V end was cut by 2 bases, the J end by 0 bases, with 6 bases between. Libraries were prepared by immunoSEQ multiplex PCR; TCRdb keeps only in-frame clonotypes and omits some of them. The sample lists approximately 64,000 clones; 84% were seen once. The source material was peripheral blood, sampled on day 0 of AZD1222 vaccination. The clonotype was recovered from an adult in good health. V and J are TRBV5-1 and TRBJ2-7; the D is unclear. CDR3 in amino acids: CASSLRNSYEQYF. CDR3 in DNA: TGCGCCAGCAGCTTAAGGAACTCCTACGAGCAGTACTTC.